A single T cell receptor (beta chain) is shown here with its context. Its antigen is unknown. The source of the sample is a study of tumor-infiltrating lymphocytes in localized non-small cell lung cancer. Study-level information: From each patient, both tumor and uninvolved lung, non-adjacent to tumor, were sampled. Whole-study findings and limits: Only some patients had TCR sequencing, depending on available tissue. No T-cell fraction difference was seen between IM1 and IM2 tumors.

Some clones are missing from TCRdb's copy, which holds only in-frame ones; the method was immunoSEQ multiplex PCR. Here the sample spans some 9,300 clones, around four fifths being singletons. Germline loops: CDR1 SGHDN, CDR2 FVKESK. V shed 4 bases, J shed 8 bases, and the junction held 9 bases outside the gene matches. This CDR3 has 15 residues. Sequenced input: lung tumor tissue. This receptor was taken from a human donor with non-small cell lung cancer. This chain connects TRBV14 to TRBJ1-4; 8 bases fit TRBD1. CDR3 residues: CASSPRQGRREKLFF. The CDR3 DNA sequence: TGTGCCAGCAGCCCTAGACAGGGGCGACGAGAAAAACTGTTTTTT. The variable domain in full, completed from reference TRBV14 and TRBJ1-4, reads EAGVTQFPSHSVIEKGQTVTLRCDPISGHDNLYWYRRVMGKEIKFLLHFVKESKQDESGMPNNRFLAERTGGTYSTLKVQPAELEDSGVYFCASSPRQGRREKLFFGSGTQLSVL.